The 21 T cell receptor beta chains below were found in one sample sequenced in a study of blood T cell repertoires in COVID-19. Sequencing used immunoSEQ multiplex PCR; TCRdb keeps in-frame clones, though not all of them. The table includes 230,000 or so clones, 89% detected once. The sample consisted of peripheral blood. Source of these receptors: a middle-aged woman who had recovered from COVID-19.

The rearrangement uses TRBV9 and TRBJ2-3; D might be TRBD1 (6 bases). V lost 0 bases to trimming and J lost 4 bases, with 18 bases between them. This CDR3 spans 17 amino acids. Germline CDR1 SGDLS, CDR2 YYNGEE. CDR3 amino acids: CASSVEIQGLIPDTQYF. CDR3 nucleotides: TGTGCCAGCAGCGTAGAGATACAGGGTCTGATTCCAGATACGCAGTATTTT. The entire variable domain, with the rest obtained from reference TRBV9 and TRBJ2-3, is as follows: DSGVTQTPKHLITATGQRVTLRCSPRSGDLSVYWYQQSLDQGLQFLIQYYNGEERAKGNILERFSAQQFPDLHSELNLSSLELGDSALYFCASSVEIQGLIPDTQYFGPGTRLTVL.

The rearrangement uses TRBV10-1 and TRBJ2-1, with 12 nucleotides matching TRBD2. Germline V gene data show CDR1 as WNHNN and CDR2 as SYGVQD (reference sequence). V trimming: 2 bases; J trimming: 8 bases; junction bases outside the gene matches: 7. This CDR3 has 16 residues. The CDR3: CASSEGLAGGPHEQFF. The CDR3 DNA sequence: TGCGCCAGCAGTGAGGGCCTAGCGGGGGGGCCACATGAGCAGTTCTTC.

The chain joins TRBV19 to TRBJ2-5; D gene unclear. Germline assignment: CDR1 LNHDA and CDR2 SQIVND (reference sequence). Trimming stripped 4 bases from V and 3 bases from J, with 15 bases between. The CDR3 consists of 15 residues. Here the CDR3 DNA reads TGTGCCAGTAGTACATCTTCTAGGTCTGAAGAGACCCAGTACTTC. Protein sequence: CASSTSSRSEETQYF.

This chain uses TRBV5-6 with TRBJ2-5; no clear D gene. The CDR3 loop spans 13 amino acids. Trimming took 4 bases from V and 2 from J, leaving 9 bases between them. Per the germline V gene, CDR1 is SGHDT and CDR2 is YYEEEE. CDR3 DNA: TGTGCCAGCAGCCCCACGCTACAAGAGACCCAGTACTTC. Translation: CASSPTLQETQYF.

The genes are TRBV7-5 and TRBJ1-6; TRBD1, the D gene given by the table, was not confirmed from the DNA. TRBV7-5 is recorded as a pseudogene. This CDR3 contains 13 residues. CDR3 in amino acids: CVRSATGVAPLHF. In nucleotides, the CDR3 is TGTGTCAGAAGCGCGACAGGCGTGGCACCCCTCCACTTT.

This clone was observed a few times. The chain joins TRBV10-2 to TRBJ2-1, with D possibly matching TRBD1 (5 bases). V was cut by 9 bases and J by 4 bases, with 10 bases left in between. There are 12 residues in the CDR3. The germline V gene has CDR1 WSHSY and CDR2 SAAADI. As DNA, the CDR3 is TGCGCCAGTATGACAGATTACAATGAGCAGTTCTTC. It translates to CASMTDYNEQFF.

The chain joins TRBV30 to TRBJ2-3, with a weak D call TRBD2 (5 bases). The CDR3 loop spans 14 amino acids. The germline gives CDR1 GTSNPN, CDR2 SVGIG (reference sequence). Trimming removed 0 bases from V and 8 bases from J, with 15 bases in between. Written as DNA, the CDR3 is TGTGCCTGGAGTGTACAATTCGACCGGGGTACGCAGTATTTT. Its protein is CAWSVQFDRGTQYF.

The chain joins TRBV6-2 or TRBV6-3 to TRBJ1-2; TRBD1 is a possible D gene (6 bases). Trimming took 7 bases from V and 6 from J, leaving 15 bases between them. CDR1 MNHEY and CDR2 SVGEGT come from the germline V gene. The CDR3 consists of 13 residues. Here the CDR3 DNA reads TGTGCCAGCACCCCGACAGGTGGGAATGGCTACACCTTC. Its protein product is CASTPTGGNGYTF.

The rearrangement joins TRBV6-6 to TRBJ1-3; D is perhaps TRBD1 (5 bases). V lost 6 bases, J lost 11 bases, and 20 bases lay in between. This CDR3 is 14 amino acids long. Germline V CDR1 and CDR2: MNHNY, SVGAGI (reference sequence). The CDR3 spells CASSQLGGGSPIYF. In DNA form, the CDR3 reads TGTGCCAGCAGCCAATTAGGCGGGGGATCCCCCATATATTTT.

There are a few counts of this clone. This chain uses TRBV15 with TRBJ2-7; 9 positions agree with TRBD1. The CDR3 has 15 amino acids. Losses at the gene ends were 1 base for V and 1 base for J; bases not matched to a gene: 2. CDR1 is LNHNV, CDR2 YYDKDF, per germline (reference sequence). CDR3 DNA: TGTGCCACCAGCAGAGGAGGGACAGGGTCCTACGAGCAGTACTTC. Translating it yields CATSRGGTGSYEQYF.

This clone was picked up a small number of times. The chain uses TRBV18 and TRBJ2-7, with D possibly matching TRBD1 (5 bases). CDR3 length: 15 amino acids. With 3 bases removed from V and 0 bases from J, the gap between germline ends came to 12 bases. Germline V gene lookup returns CDR1 KGHSH and CDR2 LQKENI. The CDR3 region has the DNA TGTGCCAGCTCACCTAATACAGGCAGCTCCTACGAGCAGTACGTC. It specifies CASSPNTGSSYEQYV.

This chain links TRBV4-1 with TRBJ2-3, with TRBD2 matching 11 bases. Germline CDR1 reads MGHRA; CDR2 reads YSYEKL. The CDR3 sequence is 19 residues long. V lost 0 bases, J lost 4 bases, and 12 bases stayed unmatched. The CDR3 DNA reads as TGCGCCAGCAGCCAAGAGGGAGCTGCGGGACTAGCGGCCTCAGATACGCAGTATTTT. Translation gives CASSQEGAAGLAASDTQYF.

The genes are TRBV6-6 and TRBJ2-3, with TRBD1 as a possible D gene (5 bases). Per germline, CDR1 MNHNY and CDR2 SVGAGI (reference sequence). Trimming took 7 bases from V and 0 from J, leaving 17 bases between them. This CDR3 comprises 16 residues. In DNA form, the CDR3 reads TGTGCCAGCACCCGAAGGTTAAGGGGTAGCACAGATACGCAGTATTTT. This gives the protein CASTRRLRGSTDTQYF.

The chain has TRBV6-5 and TRBJ2-1, with 8 nucleotides matching TRBD1. CDR3 length equals 14 residues. Germline values: CDR1 MNHEY, CDR2 SVGAGI. The V segment lost 8 bases and the J segment 5 bases; nucleotides outside the gene matches: 8. CDR3 sequence (DNA): TGTGCCAGCCGAAGACAGGGGAAGGACAATGAGCAGTTCTTC. Translating gives CASRRQGKDNEQFF.

This rearrangement joins TRBV3-1 (or the pseudogene TRBV3-2) to TRBJ2-7; possible D gene TRBD1, 6 bases. CDR3 length equals 11 residues. Trimming pared 2 bases from V and 10 bases from J, leaving 9 bases between. Germline CDR1 and CDR2: LGHDT and YNNKEL (reference sequence). The CDR3 is CASSQQGQQYV. The CDR3 DNA sequence: TGTGCCAGCAGCCAACAGGGACAACAGTACGTC.

The chain employs TRBV5-6 and TRBJ2-1, with a possible D match to TRBD1 (6 bases). Germline values: CDR1 SGHDT, CDR2 YYEEEE. V was pared by 1 base and J by 5 bases, with 16 bases between. The CDR3 consists of 16 residues. The CDR3 protein is CASSLSGGPQHNEQFF. CDR3 DNA: TGTGCCAGCAGCTTGAGTGGGGGCCCCCAGCACAATGAGCAGTTCTTC.

This rearrangement joins TRBV10-1 to TRBJ2-2, with TRBD2 as a possible D gene (5 bases). The CDR3 contains 15 residues. CDR1 is WNHNN, CDR2 SYGVQD, per germline (reference sequence). Trimming cost V 2 bases and J 1 base, with 8 bases left between them. This CDR3 reads CASSEGAVNTGELFF. CDR3 DNA: TGCGCCAGCAGTGAGGGAGCGGTGAACACCGGGGAGCTGTTTTTT.

This clone was observed once. V and J are TRBV28 and TRBJ2-7, with D possibly being TRBD1 (6 bases). Trimming took 6 bases from V and 3 from J, leaving 12 bases between them. The CDR3 sequence is 13 residues long. Germline values: CDR1 MDHEN, CDR2 SYDVKM. CDR3 region: CASSASQGYEQYF. In nucleotides, the CDR3 is TGTGCCAGCAGCGCTTCACAGGGCTACGAGCAGTACTTC.

In DNA form, the CDR3 reads TGTGCCAGCAGCGCCAAGGGGGACAGTCTGAACACCGGGGAGCTGTTTTTT. Amino acid sequence: CASSAKGDSLNTGELFF. This chain uses TRBV9 with TRBJ2-2; 7 bases agree with TRBD1. The CDR3 totals 17 residues. The V gene end was trimmed by 3 bases and the J gene end by 1 base; junction bases not matched to a gene: 9. Germline CDR1 reads SGDLS; CDR2 reads YYNGEE.

The chain couples TRBV19 to TRBJ2-2; 9 nucleotides line up with TRBD1. Germline assignment: CDR1 LNHDA and CDR2 SQIVND (reference sequence). CDR3 length equals 13 residues. Trimming took 10 bases from V and 6 from J; bases not matched to a gene: 6. The CDR3 region has the DNA TGTGCCACGGGACAGGGAGTAGCCGGGGAGCTGTTTTTT. Its protein is CATGQGVAGELFF.

A single count supports this clone. The chain carries TRBV19 and TRBJ2-3, with D tentatively TRBD2 (5 bases). The CDR3 contains 13 residues. Trimming removed 8 bases from V and 4 bases from J, with 13 bases in between. CDR1 and CDR2 from the germline V gene are LNHDA and SQIVND (reference sequence). CDR3 region: CASQVSGADTQYF. In nucleotides, the CDR3 is TGTGCCAGTCAAGTCTCCGGGGCAGATACGCAGTATTTT.